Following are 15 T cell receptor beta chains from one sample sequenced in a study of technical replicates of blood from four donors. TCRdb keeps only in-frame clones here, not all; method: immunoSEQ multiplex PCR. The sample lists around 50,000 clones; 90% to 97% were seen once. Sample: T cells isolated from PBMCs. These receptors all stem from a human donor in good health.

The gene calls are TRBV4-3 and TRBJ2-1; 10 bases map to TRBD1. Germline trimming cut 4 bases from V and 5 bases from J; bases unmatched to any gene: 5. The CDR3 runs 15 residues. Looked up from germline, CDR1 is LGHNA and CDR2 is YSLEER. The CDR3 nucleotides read TGCGCCAGCAGCCCGGGGGACAGGGGAGACAATGAGCAGTTCTTC. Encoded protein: CASSPGDRGDNEQFF.

The CDR3 nucleotides are TGTGCCAGCTCAAAGACAGTGGGCGGTGACGTCCTTTTGGGGACTGAAGCTTTCTTT. Encoded protein: CASSKTVGGDVLLGTEAFF. The rearrangement uses TRBV18 and TRBJ1-1, with a tentative D call TRBD1 (5 bases). Deletions cut 5 bases from V and 5 bases from J, with 30 bases between. The V gene's germline CDR1 is KGHSH and CDR2 LQKENI. There are 19 residues in the CDR3.

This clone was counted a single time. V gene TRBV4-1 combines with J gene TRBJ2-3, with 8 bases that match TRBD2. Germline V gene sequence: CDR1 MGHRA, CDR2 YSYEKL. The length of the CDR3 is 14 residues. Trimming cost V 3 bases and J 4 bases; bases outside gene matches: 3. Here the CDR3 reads CASSHPAGADTQYF. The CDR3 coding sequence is TGCGCCAGCAGCCACCCAGCGGGAGCAGATACGCAGTATTTT.

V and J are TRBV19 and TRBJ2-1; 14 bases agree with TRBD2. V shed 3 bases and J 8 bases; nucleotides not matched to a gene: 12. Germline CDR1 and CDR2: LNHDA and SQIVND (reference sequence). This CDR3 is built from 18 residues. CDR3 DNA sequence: TGTGCCAGTAGTATTTTTCTGCAGACTAGCGGGAGGGGCTATGAGCAGTTCTTC. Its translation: CASSIFLQTSGRGYEQFF.

The CDR3 sequence is CASSEELAGETRSYEQYF. Here the CDR3 DNA reads TGTGCCAGCAGCGAAGAACTAGCGGGGGAGACGAGGAGCTACGAGCAGTACTTC. V and J are TRBV11-2 and TRBJ2-7; TRBD2 matches at 11 bases. The germline V gene has CDR1 SGHAT and CDR2 FQNNGV. The CDR3 contains 18 residues. V lost 5 bases and J lost 3; bases outside the gene matches: 15.

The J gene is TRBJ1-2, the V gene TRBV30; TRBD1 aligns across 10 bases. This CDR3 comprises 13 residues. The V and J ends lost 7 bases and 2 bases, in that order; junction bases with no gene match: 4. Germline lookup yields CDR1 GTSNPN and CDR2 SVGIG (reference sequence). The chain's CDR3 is CASRTGGNYGYTF. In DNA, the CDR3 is TGTGCCTCAAGGACAGGGGGGAACTATGGCTACACCTTC.

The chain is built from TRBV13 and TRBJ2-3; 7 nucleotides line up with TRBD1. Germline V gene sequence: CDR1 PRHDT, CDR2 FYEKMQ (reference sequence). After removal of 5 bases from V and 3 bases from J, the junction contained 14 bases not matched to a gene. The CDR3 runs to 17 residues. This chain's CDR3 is CASSRGPYRGQTDTQYF. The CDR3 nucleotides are TGTGCCAGCAGCCGAGGACCCTACAGGGGTCAGACAGATACGCAGTATTTT.

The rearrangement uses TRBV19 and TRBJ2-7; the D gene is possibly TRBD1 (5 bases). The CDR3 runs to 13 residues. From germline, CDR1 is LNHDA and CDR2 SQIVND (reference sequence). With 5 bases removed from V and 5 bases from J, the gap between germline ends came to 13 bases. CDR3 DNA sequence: TGTGCCAGTAGTGCTGACAGCGAGGACGAGCAGTACTTC. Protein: CASSADSEDEQYF.

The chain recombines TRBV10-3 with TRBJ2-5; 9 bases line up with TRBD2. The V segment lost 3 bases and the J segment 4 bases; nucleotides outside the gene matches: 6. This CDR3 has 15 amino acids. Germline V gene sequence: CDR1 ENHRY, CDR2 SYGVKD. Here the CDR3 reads CAISDLAGGGETQYF. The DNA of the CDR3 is TGTGCCATCAGTGATTTGGCGGGAGGGGGAGAGACCCAGTACTTC.

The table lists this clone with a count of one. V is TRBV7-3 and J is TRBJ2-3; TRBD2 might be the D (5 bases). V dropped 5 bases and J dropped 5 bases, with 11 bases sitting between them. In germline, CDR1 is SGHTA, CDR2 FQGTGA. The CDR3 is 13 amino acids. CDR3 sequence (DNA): TGTGCCAGCAGCCGTGGTCGGGGAGATACGCAGTATTTT. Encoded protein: CASSRGRGDTQYF.

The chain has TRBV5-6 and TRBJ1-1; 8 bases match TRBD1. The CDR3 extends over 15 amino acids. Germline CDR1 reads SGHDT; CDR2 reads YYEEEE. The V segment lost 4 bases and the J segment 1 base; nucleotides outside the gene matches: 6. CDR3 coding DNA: TGTGCCAGCAGCCCGATCGGACAGGGGAACACTGAAGCTTTCTTT. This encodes CASSPIGQGNTEAFF.

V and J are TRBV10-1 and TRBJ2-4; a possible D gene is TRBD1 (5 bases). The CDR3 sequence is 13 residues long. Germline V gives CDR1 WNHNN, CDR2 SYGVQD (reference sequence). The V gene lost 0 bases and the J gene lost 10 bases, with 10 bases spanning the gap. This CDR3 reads CASSESQGGIQYF. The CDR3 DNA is TGCGCCAGCAGTGAGTCCCAGGGTGGGATTCAGTACTTC.

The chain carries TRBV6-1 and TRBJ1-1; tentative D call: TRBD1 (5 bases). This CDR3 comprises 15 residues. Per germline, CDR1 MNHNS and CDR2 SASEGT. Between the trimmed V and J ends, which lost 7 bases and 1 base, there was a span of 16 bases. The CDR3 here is CASIEWGRGNTEAFF. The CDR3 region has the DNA TGTGCCAGCATAGAGTGGGGTAGGGGGAACACTGAAGCTTTCTTT.

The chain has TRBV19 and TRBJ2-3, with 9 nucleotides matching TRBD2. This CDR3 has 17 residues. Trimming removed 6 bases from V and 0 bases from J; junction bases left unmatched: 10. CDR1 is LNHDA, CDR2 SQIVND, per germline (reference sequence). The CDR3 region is CASSLAGWASSTDTQYF. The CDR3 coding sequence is TGTGCCAGTAGCCTAGCGGGATGGGCGAGTAGCACAGATACGCAGTATTTT.

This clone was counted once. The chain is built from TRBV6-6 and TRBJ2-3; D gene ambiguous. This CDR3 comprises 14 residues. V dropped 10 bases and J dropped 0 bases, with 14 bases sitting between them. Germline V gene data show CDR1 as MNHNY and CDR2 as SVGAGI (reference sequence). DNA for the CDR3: TGTGCCACCCATGGGCAAACAAGCACAGATACGCAGTATTTT. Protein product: CATHGQTSTDTQYF.